This passage covers 5 T cell receptor beta chains from one sample sequenced in a study of neoadjuvant anti-PD-1 for oral cavity cancer. Sequencing was performed with immunoSEQ multiplex PCR; in TCRdb, only in-frame clones are kept and a portion is missing. This table has about 16,000 clones, 69% appearing once. The input for sequencing was PBMCs, taken before nivolumab (anti-PD-1) treatment. All receptors come from a person between 40 and 79 years old with oral cavity squamous cell carcinoma.

This chain links TRBV30 with TRBJ2-7; D might be TRBD1 (5 bases). Germline V lookup: CDR1 GTSNPN, CDR2 SVGIG (reference sequence). Trimming removed 0 bases at V and 6 bases at J, with 9 bases between. The CDR3 extends over 12 amino acids. The CDR3 nucleotides read TGTGCCTGGAGTGTAGGGGCCGGCGAGCAGTACTTC. It translates to CAWSVGAGEQYF.

The chain links TRBV7-6 to TRBJ2-1; 8 bases align to TRBD1. Germline CDR1 reads SGHVS; CDR2 reads FNYEAQ. The CDR3 contains 13 residues. The trim removed 4 bases at V and 9 bases at J, leaving 5 bases unmatched. The CDR3 DNA follows: TGTGCCAGCAGCTGGGACAGGTTAGGTGAGCAGTTCTTC. Its translation is CASSWDRLGEQFF.

The sample holds a few counts of this clone. This chain uses TRBV15 with TRBJ1-2; the D is unclear. CDR3 length: 15 residues. The V and J ends lost 1 base and 7 bases respectively, with 16 bases between them. The germline V gene has CDR1 LNHNV and CDR2 YYDKDF (reference sequence). The CDR3 protein is CATSRGPEADAGYTF. For the CDR3, the DNA is TGTGCCACCAGCAGAGGGCCTGAGGCTGACGCTGGCTACACCTTC.

The chain couples TRBV29-1 to TRBJ2-7; maybe TRBD1 (6 bases). The CDR3 sequence is 13 residues long. Germline V gene lookup returns CDR1 SQVTM and CDR2 ANQGSEA. The V end lost 4 bases, the J end lost 0 bases, and 10 bases lay between the germline ends. The CDR3 spells CSVADSRSYEQYF. The CDR3 region has the DNA TGCAGCGTTGCGGACAGCCGCTCCTACGAGCAGTACTTC.

The chain uses TRBV29-1 and TRBJ1-2, with a possible D match to TRBD1 (5 bases). CDR1 is SQVTM, CDR2 ANQGSEA, per germline. The CDR3 totals 11 residues. Trimming took off 6 bases at V and 8 bases at J, with 13 bases between the two ends. This CDR3 reads CSVVGTIGYTF. DNA of the CDR3: TGCAGCGTCGTTGGGACTATCGGCTACACCTTC.